This TCR beta chain was identified in a study of CD8 T cells in ankylosing spondylitis. Comment on this clonotype: Its antigen is not identified. One junction end disagrees with the germline gene, perhaps due to a read error.

General study results and limits: It appeared that ankylosing spondylitis blood was characterized by a TCR beta motif of several highly homologous variants. CD8+ by phenotype, disease-linked clones were relatively rare in peripheral blood. The authors reported significant enrichment of disease-linked clones in matched ankylosing spondylitis synovial fluid. Certain motif variants had earlier been reported in reactive arthritis synovial fluid and blood.

Preparation of TCR beta libraries was done by quantitative 5'-RACE with molecular barcodes. MiXCR, applied by TCRdb to the 5' RACE reads, yields one record per CDR3 protein. The table records about 480,000 distinct CDR3 sequences, under 20% of them present only once. This CDR3 has 13 amino acids. Germline-derived CDR1 and CDR2 are SGHNT and YENEEA. Material for sequencing was blood, either unsorted or a sorted T cell fraction (not recorded which). This receptor was taken from a male donor with ankylosing spondylitis. The chain links TRBV11-3 to TRBJ2-5; 10 bases are shared with TRBD1. The CDR3 loop is CASSPRNDRGPHF. In DNA form, the CDR3 reads TGTGCCAGCAGCCCCCGAAACGACAGGGGGCCGCACTTC.